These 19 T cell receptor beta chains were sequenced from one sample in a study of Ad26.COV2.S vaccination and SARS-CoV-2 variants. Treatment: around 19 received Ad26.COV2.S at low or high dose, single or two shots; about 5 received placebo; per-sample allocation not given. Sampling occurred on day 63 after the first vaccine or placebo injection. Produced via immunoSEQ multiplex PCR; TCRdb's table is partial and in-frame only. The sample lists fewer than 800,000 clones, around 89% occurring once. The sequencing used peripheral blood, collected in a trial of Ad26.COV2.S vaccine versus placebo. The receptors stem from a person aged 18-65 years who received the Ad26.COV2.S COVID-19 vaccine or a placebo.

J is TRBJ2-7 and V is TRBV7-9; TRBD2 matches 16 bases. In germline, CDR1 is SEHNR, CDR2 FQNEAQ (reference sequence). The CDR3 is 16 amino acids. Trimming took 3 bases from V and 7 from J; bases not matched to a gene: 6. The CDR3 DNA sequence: TGTGCCAGCAGCTTGGGACTAGCGGGAGGGCCGGAGGAGCAGTACTTC. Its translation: CASSLGLAGGPEEQYF.

Here the CDR3 DNA reads TGCAGTGCTAGTAAGGTCGCAGCGATGTATGGCTACACCTTC. Translating gives CSASKVAAMYGYTF. V and J are TRBV20-1 and TRBJ1-2; the D is unclear. Trimming stripped 3 bases from V and 5 bases from J, with 16 bases between. Per the germline V gene, CDR1 is DFQATT and CDR2 is SNEGSKA (reference sequence). This CDR3 has 14 amino acids.

The CDR3 nucleotides are TGTGCCAGCAGTGAATGGACTAGCGGGAAGTATGAGCAGTTCTTC. Encoded protein: CASSEWTSGKYEQFF. The chain combines TRBV2 with TRBJ2-1; 12 nucleotides match TRBD2. Germline loops: CDR1 SNHLY, CDR2 FYNNEI. The CDR3 has 15 residues. V dropped 2 bases and J dropped 8; count of bases not matched to a gene: 4.

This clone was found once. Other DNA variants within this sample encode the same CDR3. As DNA, the CDR3 is TGTGCCAGTAGTCCCTTGACTAGCGGTGAGCAGTTCTTC. Protein product: CASSPLTSGEQFF. The rearrangement links TRBV19 to TRBJ2-1; 9 bases are a match to TRBD2. The V gene's germline CDR1 is LNHDA and CDR2 SQIVND (reference sequence). This CDR3 comprises 13 residues. After removal of 5 bases from V and 9 bases from J, the junction contained 5 bases not matched to a gene.

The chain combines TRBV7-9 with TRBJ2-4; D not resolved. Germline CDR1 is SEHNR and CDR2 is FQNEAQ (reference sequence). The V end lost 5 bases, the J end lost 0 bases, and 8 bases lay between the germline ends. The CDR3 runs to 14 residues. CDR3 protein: CASSTGQAKNIQYF. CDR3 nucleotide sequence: TGTGCCAGCAGCACCGGGCAAGCCAAAAACATTCAGTACTTC.

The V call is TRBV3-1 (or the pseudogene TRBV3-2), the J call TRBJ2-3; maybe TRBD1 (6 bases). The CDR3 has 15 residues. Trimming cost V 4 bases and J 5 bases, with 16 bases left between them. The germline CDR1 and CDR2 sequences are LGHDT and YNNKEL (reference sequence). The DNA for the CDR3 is TGTGCCAGCAGCCGCCGGGACCCCAGGGGAGATACGCAGTATTTT. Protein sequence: CASSRRDPRGDTQYF.

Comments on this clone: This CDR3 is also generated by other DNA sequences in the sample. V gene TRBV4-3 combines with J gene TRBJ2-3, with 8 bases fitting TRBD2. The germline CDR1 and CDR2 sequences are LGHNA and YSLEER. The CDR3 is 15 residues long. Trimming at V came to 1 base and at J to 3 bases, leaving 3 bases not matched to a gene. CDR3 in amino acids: CASSQVGGGTDTQYF. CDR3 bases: TGCGCCAGCAGCCAAGTAGGCGGGGGGACAGATACGCAGTATTTT.

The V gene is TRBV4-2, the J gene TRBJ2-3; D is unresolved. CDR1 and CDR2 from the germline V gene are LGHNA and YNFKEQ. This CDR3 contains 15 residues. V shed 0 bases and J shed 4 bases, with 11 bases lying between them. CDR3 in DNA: TGTGCCAGCAGCCAAGATCTGCAGGAGCCAGATACGCAGTATTTT. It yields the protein CASSQDLQEPDTQYF.

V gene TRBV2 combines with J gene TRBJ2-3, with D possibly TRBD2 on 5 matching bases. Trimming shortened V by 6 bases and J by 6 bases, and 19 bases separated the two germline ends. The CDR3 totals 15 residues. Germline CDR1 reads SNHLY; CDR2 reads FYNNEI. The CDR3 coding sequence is TGTGCCAGCAGATGGGGAGTGGTAGGAACGGATACGCAGTATTTT. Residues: CASRWGVVGTDTQYF.

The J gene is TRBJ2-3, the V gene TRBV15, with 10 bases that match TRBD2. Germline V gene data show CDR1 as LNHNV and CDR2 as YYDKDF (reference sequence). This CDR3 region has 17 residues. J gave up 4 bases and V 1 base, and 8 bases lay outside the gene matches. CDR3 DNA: TGTGCCACCAGCAGAGCGGCTAGCGGGAGTGGGGCAGATACGCAGTATTTT. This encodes CATSRAASGSGADTQYF.

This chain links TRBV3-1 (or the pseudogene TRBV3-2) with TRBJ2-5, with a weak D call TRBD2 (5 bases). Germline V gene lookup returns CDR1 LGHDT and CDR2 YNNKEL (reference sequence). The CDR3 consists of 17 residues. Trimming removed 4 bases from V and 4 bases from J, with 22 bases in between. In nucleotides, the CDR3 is TGTGCCAGCAGCCTCAGCCCCTGGGCGGGCGAATCAGAGACCCAGTACTTC. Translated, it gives CASSLSPWAGESETQYF.

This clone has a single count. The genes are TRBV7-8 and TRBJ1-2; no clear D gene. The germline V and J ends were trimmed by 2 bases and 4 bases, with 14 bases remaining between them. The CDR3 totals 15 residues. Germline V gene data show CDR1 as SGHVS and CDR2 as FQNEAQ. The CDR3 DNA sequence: TGTGCCAGCAGCTTACTCTCGGAGGGCTCCTATGGCTACACCTTC. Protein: CASSLLSEGSYGYTF.

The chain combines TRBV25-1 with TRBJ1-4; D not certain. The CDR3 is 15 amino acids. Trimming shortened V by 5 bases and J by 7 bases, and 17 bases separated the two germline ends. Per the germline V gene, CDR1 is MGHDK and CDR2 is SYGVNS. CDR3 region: CASSPRLRFGEKLFF. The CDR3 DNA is TGTGCCAGCAGTCCGCGGTTGCGGTTCGGTGAAAAACTGTTTTTT.

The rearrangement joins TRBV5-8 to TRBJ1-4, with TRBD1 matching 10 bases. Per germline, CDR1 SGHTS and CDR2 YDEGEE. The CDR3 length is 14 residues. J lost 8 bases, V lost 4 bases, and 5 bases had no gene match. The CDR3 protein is CASSLDRGKEKLFF. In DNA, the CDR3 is TGTGCCAGCAGCCTGGACAGGGGGAAGGAAAAACTGTTTTTT.

The CDR3 spells CASSSGDGPSGNTIYF. CDR3 DNA: TGTGCCAGCTCATCAGGGGACGGCCCCTCTGGAAACACCATATATTTT. This chain connects TRBV18 to TRBJ1-3; D is possibly TRBD1 (6 bases). In germline, CDR1 is KGHSH, CDR2 LQKENI. The CDR3 totals 16 residues. Trimming stripped 5 bases from V and 0 bases from J, with 14 bases between.

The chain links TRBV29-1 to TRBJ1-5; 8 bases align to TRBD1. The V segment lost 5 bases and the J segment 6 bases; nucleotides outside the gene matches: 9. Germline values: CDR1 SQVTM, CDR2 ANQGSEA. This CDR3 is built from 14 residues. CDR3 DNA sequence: TGCAGCGTTCAGTTTGGACAGGGTGGTCAGCCCCAGCATTTT. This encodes CSVQFGQGGQPQHF.

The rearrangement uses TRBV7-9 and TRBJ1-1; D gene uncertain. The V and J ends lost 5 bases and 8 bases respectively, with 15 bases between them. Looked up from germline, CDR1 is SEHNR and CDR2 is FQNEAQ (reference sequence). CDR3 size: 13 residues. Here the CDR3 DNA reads TGTGCCAGCAGCGCGAGCGGGCCTTGGGAAGCTTTCTTT. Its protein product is CASSASGPWEAFF.

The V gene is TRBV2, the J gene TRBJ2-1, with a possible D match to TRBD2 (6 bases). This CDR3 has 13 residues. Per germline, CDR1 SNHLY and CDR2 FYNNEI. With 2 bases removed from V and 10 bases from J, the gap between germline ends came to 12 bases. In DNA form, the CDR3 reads TGTGCCAGCAGTGAACTGGGGGGTGGAGAGCAGTTCTTC. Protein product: CASSELGGGEQFF.

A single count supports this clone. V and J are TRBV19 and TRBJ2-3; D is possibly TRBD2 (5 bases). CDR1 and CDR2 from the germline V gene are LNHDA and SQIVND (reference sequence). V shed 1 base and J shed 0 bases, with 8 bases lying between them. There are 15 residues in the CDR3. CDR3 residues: CASSIGGESTDTQYF. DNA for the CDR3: TGTGCCAGTAGTATAGGTGGGGAGAGCACAGATACGCAGTATTTT.